The clone carrying this TCR beta chain was detected a few times. Its antigen is not known. This entry belongs to a study of identical twins. Broader study findings: Cord blood beta clonotypes present at high abundance carried fewer insertions; no such pattern appeared in memory repertoires. Out-of-frame alpha sequences common to twins exhibited a surplus of low generation probability.

Unique molecular identifiers were in the cDNA, with template-switch universal primer binding. TCRdb reprocessed the 5' RACE reads with MiXCR, giving one entry per CDR3 protein. The sample consists of approximately 500,000 distinct CDR3 sequences, 13% to 15% of them appearing once. The ends lost 3 bases at V and 6 bases at J; junction bases unmatched: 18. Germline V gene lookup returns CDR1 MDHEN and CDR2 SYDVKM. CDR3 length equals 19 residues. These records were also assigned to another study, of yellow fever vaccine responses in identical twins. As reported in that work: Twins' vaccine T cell response reportedly seemed partly convergent, partly personalized.

The gene calls are TRBV28 and TRBJ1-5; 9 positions agree with TRBD1. What was sequenced was CD4+ T cells sorted from blood. The receptor comes from a woman aged 18-30 years in good health. CDR3 sequence reads: CASSLYGRDRVFYGQPQHF. DNA of the CDR3: TGTGCCAGCAGTTTGTATGGCCGGGACAGGGTCTTTTATGGTCAGCCCCAGCATTTT.